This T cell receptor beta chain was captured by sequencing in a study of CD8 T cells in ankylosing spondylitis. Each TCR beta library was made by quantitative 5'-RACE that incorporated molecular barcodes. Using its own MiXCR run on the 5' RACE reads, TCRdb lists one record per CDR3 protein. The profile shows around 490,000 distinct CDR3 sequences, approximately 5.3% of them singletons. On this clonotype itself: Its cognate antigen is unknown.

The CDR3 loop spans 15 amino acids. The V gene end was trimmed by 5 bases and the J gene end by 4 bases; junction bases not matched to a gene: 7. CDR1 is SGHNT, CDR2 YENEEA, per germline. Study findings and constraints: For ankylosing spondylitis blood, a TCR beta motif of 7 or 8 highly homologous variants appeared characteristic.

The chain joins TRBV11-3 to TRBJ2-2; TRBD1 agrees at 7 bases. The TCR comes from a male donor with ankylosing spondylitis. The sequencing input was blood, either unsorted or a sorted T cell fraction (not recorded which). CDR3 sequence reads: CASSRQGWGTGELFF. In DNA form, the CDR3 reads TGTGCCAGCAGCCGACAGGGTTGGGGCACCGGGGAGCTGTTTTTT.